This TCR beta chain was identified in a study of blood T cell repertoires in COVID-19. Whole-study context: COVID-19 samples, acute and convalescent, were from the United States, Italy and Spain. Nucleic acid was either cDNA or gDNA, and it came from T cells, B-cell-depleted T cells, or PBMCs.

This CDR3 is built from 17 residues. In germline, CDR1 is DFQATT, CDR2 SNEGSKA (reference sequence). J lost 5 bases, V lost 3 bases, and 15 bases had no gene match. Under the authors' procedure: The assay estimated nucleated cells by amplifying reference gene primers. Some clones are missing from TCRdb's copy, which holds only in-frame ones; the method was immunoSEQ multiplex PCR. Clone size and V and J calls were adopted from that table, with D and trimming inferred from the DNA. This table has roughly 500,000 clones, around nine tenths appearing once. Participant ages covered roughly 18 to 89 years across 24 US areas.

The chain uses TRBV20-1 and TRBJ1-4, with 7 positions matching TRBD1. The material sequenced was PBMCs or T cells enriched from blood (not recorded which). The receptor was derived from a woman aged 40 to 50 who had recovered from COVID-19. Written as DNA, the CDR3 is TGCAGTGCTAGTGGAGCACAGGGGAAGGGGCTAAATGAAAAACTGTTTTTT. This encodes CSASGAQGKGLNEKLFF.